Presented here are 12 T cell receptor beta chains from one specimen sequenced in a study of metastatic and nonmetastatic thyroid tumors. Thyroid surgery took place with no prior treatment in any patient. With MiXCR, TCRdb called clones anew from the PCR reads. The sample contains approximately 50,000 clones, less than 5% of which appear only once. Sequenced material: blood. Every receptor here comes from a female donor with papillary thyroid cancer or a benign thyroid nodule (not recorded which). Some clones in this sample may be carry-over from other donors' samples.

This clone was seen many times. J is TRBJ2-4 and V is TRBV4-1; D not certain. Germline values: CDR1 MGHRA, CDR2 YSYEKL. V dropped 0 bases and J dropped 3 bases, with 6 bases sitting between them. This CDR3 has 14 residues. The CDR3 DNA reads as TGCGCCAGCAGCCAAGATTGGATCAAAAACATTCAGTACTTC. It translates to CASSQDWIKNIQYF.

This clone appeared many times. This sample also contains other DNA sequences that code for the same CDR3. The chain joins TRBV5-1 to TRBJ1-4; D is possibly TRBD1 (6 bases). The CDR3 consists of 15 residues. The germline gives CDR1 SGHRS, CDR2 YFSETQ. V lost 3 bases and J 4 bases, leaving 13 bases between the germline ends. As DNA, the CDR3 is TGCGCCAGCAGCTCCCAGGGGTGGGATAATGAAAAACTGTTTTTT. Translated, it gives CASSSQGWDNEKLFF. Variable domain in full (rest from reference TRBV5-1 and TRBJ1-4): KAGVTQTPRYLIKTRGQQVTLSCSPISGHRSVSWYQQTPGQGLQFLFEYFSETQRNKGNFPGRFSGRQFSNSRSEMNVSTLELGDSALYLCASSSQGWDNEKLFFGSGTQLSVL.

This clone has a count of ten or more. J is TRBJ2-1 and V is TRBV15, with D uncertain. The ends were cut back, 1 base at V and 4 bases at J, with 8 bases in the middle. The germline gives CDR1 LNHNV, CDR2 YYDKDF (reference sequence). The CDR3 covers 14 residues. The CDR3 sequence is CATSRAQGYNEQFF. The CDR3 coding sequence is TGTGCCACCAGCAGAGCCCAAGGATACAATGAGCAGTTCTTC.

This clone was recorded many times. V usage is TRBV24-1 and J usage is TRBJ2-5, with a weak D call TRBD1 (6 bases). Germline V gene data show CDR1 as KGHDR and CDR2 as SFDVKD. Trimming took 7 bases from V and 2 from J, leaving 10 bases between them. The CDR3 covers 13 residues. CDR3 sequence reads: CATRGAAQETQYF. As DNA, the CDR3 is TGTGCCACCAGGGGGGCAGCTCAAGAGACCCAGTACTTC.

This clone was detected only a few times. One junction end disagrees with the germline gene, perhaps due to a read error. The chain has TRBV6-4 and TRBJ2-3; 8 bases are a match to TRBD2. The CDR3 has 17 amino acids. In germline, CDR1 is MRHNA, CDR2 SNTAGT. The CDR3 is CACSVGGTSGDTDTQYF. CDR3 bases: TGTGCCTGCAGTGTAGGAGGAACTAGCGGAGACACAGATACGCAGTATTTT.

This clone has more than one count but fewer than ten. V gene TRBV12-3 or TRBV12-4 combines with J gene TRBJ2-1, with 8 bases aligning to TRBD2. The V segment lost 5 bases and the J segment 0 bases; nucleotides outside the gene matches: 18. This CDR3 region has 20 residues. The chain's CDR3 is CASSDVEPGLALSSYNEQFF. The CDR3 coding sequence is TGTGCCAGCAGTGACGTGGAACCTGGACTAGCTTTGAGCTCCTACAATGAGCAGTTCTTC.

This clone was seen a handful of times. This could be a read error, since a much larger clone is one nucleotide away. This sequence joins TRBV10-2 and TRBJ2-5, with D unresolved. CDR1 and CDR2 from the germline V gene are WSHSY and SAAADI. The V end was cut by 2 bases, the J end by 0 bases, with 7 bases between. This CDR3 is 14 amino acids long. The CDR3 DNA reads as TGCGCCAGCAGTGAGCCGGCATACCAAGAGACCCAGTACTTC. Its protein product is CASSEPAYQETQYF.

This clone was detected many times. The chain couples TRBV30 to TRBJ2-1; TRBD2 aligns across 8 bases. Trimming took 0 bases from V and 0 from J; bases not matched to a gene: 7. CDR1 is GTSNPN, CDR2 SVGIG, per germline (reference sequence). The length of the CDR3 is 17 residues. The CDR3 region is CAWSVASGRPSYNEQFF. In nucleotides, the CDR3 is TGTGCCTGGAGTGTAGCTAGCGGGCGGCCCTCCTACAATGAGCAGTTCTTC. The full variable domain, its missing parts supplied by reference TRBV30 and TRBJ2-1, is SQTIHQWPATLVQPVGSPLSLECTVEGTSNPNLYWYRQAAGRGLQLLFYSVGIGQISSEVPQNLSASRPQDRQFILSSKKLLLSDSGFYLCAWSVASGRPSYNEQFFGPGTRLTVL.

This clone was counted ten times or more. The CDR3, as DNA: TGCAGTGCTAGAGAGGGAAAACTGTTTTTT. This gives the protein CSAREGKLFF. This chain connects TRBV20-1 to TRBJ1-4; D is undetermined. The germline CDR1 and CDR2 sequences are DFQATT and SNEGSKA (reference sequence). Trimming took 0 bases from V and 10 from J, leaving 3 bases between them. The CDR3 spans 10 residues.

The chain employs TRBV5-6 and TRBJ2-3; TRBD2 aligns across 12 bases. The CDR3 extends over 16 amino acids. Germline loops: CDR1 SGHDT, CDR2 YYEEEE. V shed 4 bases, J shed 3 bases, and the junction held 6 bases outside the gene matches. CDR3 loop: CASSLRLAGVTDTQYF. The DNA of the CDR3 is TGTGCCAGCAGCCTCCGACTAGCGGGAGTGACAGATACGCAGTATTTT.

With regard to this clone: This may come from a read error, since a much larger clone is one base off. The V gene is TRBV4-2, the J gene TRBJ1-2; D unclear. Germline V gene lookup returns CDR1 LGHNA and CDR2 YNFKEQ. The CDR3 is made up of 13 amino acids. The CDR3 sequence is CVSSPGPRGGYTF. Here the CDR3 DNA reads TGTGTCAGCAGCCCCGGACCAAGAGGTGGCTACACCTTC.

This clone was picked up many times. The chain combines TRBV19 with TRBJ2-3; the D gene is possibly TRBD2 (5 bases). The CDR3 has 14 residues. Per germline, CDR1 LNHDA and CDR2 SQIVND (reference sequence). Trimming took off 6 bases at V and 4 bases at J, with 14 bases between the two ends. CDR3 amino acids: CASSLGVAADTQYF. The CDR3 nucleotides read TGTGCCAGTAGCCTCGGGGTGGCCGCAGATACGCAGTATTTT.